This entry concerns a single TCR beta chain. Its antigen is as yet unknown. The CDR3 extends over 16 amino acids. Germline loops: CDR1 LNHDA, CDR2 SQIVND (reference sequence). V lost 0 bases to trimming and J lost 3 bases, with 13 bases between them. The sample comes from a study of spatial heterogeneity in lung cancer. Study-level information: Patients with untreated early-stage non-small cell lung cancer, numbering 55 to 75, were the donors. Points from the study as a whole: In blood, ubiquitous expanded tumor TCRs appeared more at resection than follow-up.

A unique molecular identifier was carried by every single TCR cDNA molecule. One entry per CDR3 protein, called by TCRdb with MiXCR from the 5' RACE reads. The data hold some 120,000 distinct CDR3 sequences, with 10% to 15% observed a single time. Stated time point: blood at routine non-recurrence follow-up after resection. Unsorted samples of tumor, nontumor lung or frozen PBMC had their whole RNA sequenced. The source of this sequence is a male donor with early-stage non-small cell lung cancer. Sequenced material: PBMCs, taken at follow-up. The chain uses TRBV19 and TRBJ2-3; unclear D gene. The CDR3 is CASSIEASRITDTQYF. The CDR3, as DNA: TGTGCCAGTAGTATAGAGGCCTCAAGGATAACAGATACGCAGTATTTT. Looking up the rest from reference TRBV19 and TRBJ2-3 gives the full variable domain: DGGITQSPKYLFRKEGQNVTLSCEQNLNHDAMYWYRQDPGQGLRLIYYSQIVNDFQKGDIAEGYSVSREKKESFPLTVTSAQKNPTAFYLCASSIEASRITDTQYFGPGTRLTVL.